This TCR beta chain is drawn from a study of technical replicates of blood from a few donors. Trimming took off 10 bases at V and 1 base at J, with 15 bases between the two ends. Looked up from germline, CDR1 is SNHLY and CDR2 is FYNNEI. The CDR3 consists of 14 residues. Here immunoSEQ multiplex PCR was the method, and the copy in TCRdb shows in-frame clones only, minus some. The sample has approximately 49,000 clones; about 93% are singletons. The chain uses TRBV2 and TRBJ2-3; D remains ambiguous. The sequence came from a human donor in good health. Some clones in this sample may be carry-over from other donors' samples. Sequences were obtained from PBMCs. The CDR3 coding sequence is TGTGCCACCGCTCCGGTTTTAGGCACAGATACGCAGTATTTT. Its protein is CATAPVLGTDTQYF.